The 22 T cell receptor beta chains below all came from one sample that was sequenced in a study of blood T cell repertoires in COVID-19. Clones were sequenced by immunoSEQ multiplex PCR, and TCRdb holds only the in-frame ones, with some missing. The table shows about 280,000 clones, with 80% to 90% occurring only once. Sequencing was carried out using peripheral blood. These receptors originate from a woman between 45 and 60 years old who had recovered from COVID-19.

The chain links TRBV5-1 to TRBJ2-1, with a tentative D call TRBD1 (6 bases). Per the germline V gene, CDR1 is SGHRS and CDR2 is YFSETQ. The V end was cut by 0 bases, the J end by 4 bases, with 8 bases between. This CDR3 is built from 14 residues. CDR3 sequence: CASSLGTAYNEQFF. The CDR3 nucleotides read TGCGCCAGCAGCTTGGGGACAGCGTACAATGAGCAGTTCTTC.

The chain has TRBV30 and TRBJ2-3; maybe TRBD1 (6 bases). Per germline, CDR1 GTSNPN and CDR2 SVGIG (reference sequence). The CDR3 totals 14 residues. V was clipped by 0 bases and J by 4 bases, with 11 bases between them. This CDR3 is CAWSVSSGADTQYF. The CDR3 DNA sequence: TGTGCCTGGAGTGTATCCTCAGGGGCAGATACGCAGTATTTT.

The chain combines TRBV29-1 with TRBJ1-1; the D is unclear. Germline V CDR1 and CDR2: SQVTM, ANQGSEA. This CDR3 region has 13 residues. V lost 6 bases and J 3 bases, leaving 14 bases between the germline ends. CDR3 sequence (DNA): TGCAGCGTGTTCGGGGTAATGGACACTGAAGCTTTCTTT. Protein: CSVFGVMDTEAFF.

J is TRBJ2-1 and V is TRBV2, with D perhaps matching TRBD1 (6 bases). This CDR3 has 14 amino acids. V was trimmed by 4 bases and J by 3 bases, leaving 10 bases between them. Germline assignment: CDR1 SNHLY and CDR2 FYNNEI. CDR3 in amino acids: CASSVQGYYNEQFF. The CDR3 nucleotides read TGTGCCAGCAGTGTCCAGGGGTACTACAATGAGCAGTTCTTC.

CDR3 nucleotides: TGTGCCTGGAGTCCTTCCAGGGTTAACTATGGCTACACCTTC. Translated: CAWSPSRVNYGYTF. The J gene is TRBJ1-2, the V gene TRBV30; D may be TRBD1 (5 bases). Germline CDR1 is GTSNPN and CDR2 is SVGIG (reference sequence). The CDR3 runs to 14 residues. With 2 bases removed from V and 1 base from J, the gap between germline ends came to 11 bases.

The chain is built from TRBV5-5 and TRBJ1-1; 7 bases line up with TRBD1. CDR1 and CDR2 (germline): SGHKS, YYEKEE (reference sequence). The CDR3 runs to 11 residues. V was clipped by 4 bases and J by 12 bases; unmatched bases: 6. The CDR3 nucleotides read TGTGCCAGCAGCCTGGGGACAGATACTTTCTTT. Its protein is CASSLGTDTFF.

V and J are TRBV6-4 and TRBJ2-1; 13 bases align to TRBD2. Germline-derived CDR1 and CDR2 are MRHNA and SNTAGT. Trimming cost V 6 bases and J 7 bases; bases outside gene matches: 6. The CDR3 is 15 amino acids. CDR3 DNA sequence: TGTGCCAGCAGCCTGGGACTAGCGGGGACTAATGAGCAGTTCTTC. Amino acid sequence: CASSLGLAGTNEQFF.

V usage is TRBV19 and J usage is TRBJ2-2; TRBD2 agrees at 8 bases. Per germline, CDR1 LNHDA and CDR2 SQIVND (reference sequence). J lost 0 bases, V lost 7 bases, and 7 bases had no gene match. CDR3 size: 16 residues. The CDR3 spells CASTQAGAPNTGELFF. The CDR3 bases are TGTGCCAGTACCCAAGCGGGGGCCCCGAACACCGGGGAGCTGTTTTTT. The variable domain in full, completed from reference TRBV19 and TRBJ2-2, reads DGGITQSPKYLFRKEGQNVTLSCEQNLNHDAMYWYRQDPGQGLRLIYYSQIVNDFQKGDIAEGYSVSREKKESFPLTVTSAQKNPTAFYLCASTQAGAPNTGELFFGEGSRLTVL.

The genes are TRBV27 and TRBJ1-1; D is unclear. V was clipped by 2 bases and J by 0 bases, with 16 bases between them. Germline values: CDR1 MNHEY, CDR2 SMNVEV (reference sequence). CDR3 size: 17 residues. The CDR3 sequence: CASSLKGRVNMNTEAFF. CDR3 nucleotides: TGTGCCAGCAGTTTAAAAGGGAGAGTAAACATGAACACTGAAGCTTTCTTT.

This clone was detected a few times. This rearrangement joins TRBV6-2 or TRBV6-3 to TRBJ1-5; TRBD1 is a possible D gene (6 bases). This CDR3 region has 14 residues. Germline-derived CDR1 and CDR2 are MNHEY and SVGEGT. V lost 6 bases and J 7 bases, leaving 16 bases between the germline ends. The CDR3 DNA reads as TGTGCCAGCAGCGCCGGACAGCAAGGACAGCCCCAGCATTTT. Its protein is CASSAGQQGQPQHF.

V and J are TRBV30 and TRBJ1-2; tentative D call: TRBD1 (6 bases). Germline assignment: CDR1 GTSNPN and CDR2 SVGIG (reference sequence). The CDR3 loop spans 15 amino acids. With 2 bases removed from V and 2 bases from J, the gap between germline ends came to 15 bases. The CDR3 nucleotides are TGTGCCTGGAGTACCCAGGGACACACGAACTATGGCTACACCTTC. It yields the protein CAWSTQGHTNYGYTF.

The J gene is TRBJ2-7, the V gene TRBV30, with TRBD1 identical over 10 bases. The CDR3 spans 13 residues. The germline V gene has CDR1 GTSNPN and CDR2 SVGIG (reference sequence). V shed 5 bases and J 0 bases; nucleotides not matched to a gene: 1. The CDR3 region is CAWGTGASYEQYF. The DNA for the CDR3 is TGTGCCTGGGGGACAGGGGCCTCCTACGAGCAGTACTTC.

The rearrangement joins TRBV5-3 to TRBJ1-5; D is uncertain. TRBV5-3 carries the ORF label, with uncertain function. The V end was cut by 7 bases, the J end by 0 bases, with 23 bases between. The CDR3 totals 18 residues. CDR3 sequence (DNA): TGTGCCAGAGGGCTACCGCCAACGTGGGAGAATAGCAATCAGCCCCAGCATTTT. Its protein is CARGLPPTWENSNQPQHF.

CDR3: CASSPLTGDPTDTQYF. Here the CDR3 DNA reads TGTGCCAGCAGCCCATTGACAGGGGACCCCACGGATACGCAGTATTTT. The chain couples TRBV6-4 to TRBJ2-3; 8 nucleotides align to TRBD1. Per the germline V gene, CDR1 is MRHNA and CDR2 is SNTAGT. CDR3 length equals 16 residues. With V trimmed by 6 bases and J by 6 bases, 14 bases remained unmatched.

This sequence joins TRBV29-1 and TRBJ2-1; 8 nucleotides line up with TRBD2. Germline assignment: CDR1 SQVTM and CDR2 ANQGSEA. Trimming cost V 5 bases and J 3 bases; bases outside gene matches: 9. The CDR3 spans 15 residues. The CDR3 loop is CSVPGGPHLYNEQFF. CDR3 nucleotides: TGCAGCGTTCCGGGGGGGCCCCATCTCTACAATGAGCAGTTCTTC.

This clone was seen a handful of times. The rearrangement joins TRBV5-1 to TRBJ2-2; TRBD2 matches 7 bases. CDR3 size: 14 residues. The J segment lost 5 bases and the V segment lost 4 bases, leaving 5 bases of the junction unmatched. The germline gives CDR1 SGHRS, CDR2 YFSETQ. The CDR3 DNA is TGCGCCAGCAGCCGGAGGGAGGGGACCGGGGAGCTGTTTTTT. This sequence encodes CASSRREGTGELFF.

Written as DNA, the CDR3 is TGTGCCAGCAGCCACCTGACAGGGGATGGCTACACCTTC. Its protein product is CASSHLTGDGYTF. This rearrangement joins TRBV3-1 (or the pseudogene TRBV3-2) to TRBJ1-2, with 8 bases identical to TRBD1. The CDR3 runs to 13 residues. Germline assignment: CDR1 LGHDT and CDR2 YNNKEL (reference sequence). Trimming removed 3 bases from V and 6 bases from J; junction bases left unmatched: 3.

V usage is TRBV27 and J usage is TRBJ1-1, with TRBD1 matching over 7 bases. The CDR3 loop spans 14 amino acids. Trimming cost V 5 bases and J 7 bases; bases outside gene matches: 10. The germline V gene encodes CDR1 MNHEY and CDR2 SMNVEV (reference sequence). CDR3 region: CASSPTLGQIEAFF. The CDR3 nucleotides read TGTGCCAGCAGTCCGACCCTGGGACAGATTGAAGCTTTCTTT.

V is TRBV5-8 and J is TRBJ1-2; 7 bases map to TRBD1. J lost 6 bases, V lost 6 bases, and 14 bases had no gene match. Germline-derived CDR1 and CDR2 are SGHTS and YDEGEE. The CDR3 spans 15 residues. CDR3 nucleotides: TGTGCCAGCATTAACAGGGGCTCGGTTCTTAATGGCTACACCTTC. Translation: CASINRGSVLNGYTF.

V is TRBV15 and J is TRBJ1-2; TRBD1 matches 10 bases. Per the germline V gene, CDR1 is LNHNV and CDR2 is YYDKDF (reference sequence). CDR3 length equals 16 residues. Unmatched junction bases numbered 13, after V lost 0 bases and J lost 12 bases. The CDR3 bases are TGTGCCACCAGCAGAGATTCTCCCGGGACAGGGGAAATCCACACCTTC. It encodes CATSRDSPGTGEIHTF.

This clone showed up just once. The genes are TRBV4-2 and TRBJ2-6; TRBD1 matches 7 bases. Germline V gene sequence: CDR1 LGHNA, CDR2 YNFKEQ. Germline trimming cut 1 base from V and 0 bases from J; bases unmatched to any gene: 3. The CDR3 runs to 17 residues. The DNA of the CDR3 is TGTGCCAGCAGCCAAGGGACAGGAAACTCTGGGGCCAACGTCCTGACTTTC. This sequence encodes CASSQGTGNSGANVLTF.

The gene calls are TRBV6-6 and TRBJ2-5; 7 nucleotides line up with TRBD1. Germline V CDR1 and CDR2: MNHNY, SVGAGI (reference sequence). There are 15 residues in the CDR3. The trim removed 5 bases at V and 3 bases at J, leaving 9 bases unmatched. CDR3 DNA sequence: TGTGCCAGCAGTCCAGACGGGACAGTGAAAGAGACCCAGTACTTC. Encoded protein: CASSPDGTVKETQYF.